The 26 T cell receptor beta chains in this list originate from one sample, sequenced in a study of CD8+ T cells in alopecia areata. Treatment indicated: oral pan-JAK inhibitor, 5-10 mg twice daily. RNA was extracted and reverse transcribed into cDNA as the sequencing template. TCRdb's table, derived via immunoSEQ multiplex PCR, lists solely in-frame clones and lacks some. The table records about 200,000 clones, about 62% of them present only once. The sequences come from CD4+ T cells sorted from blood, collected at week 24, from a patient treated with tofacitinib. These receptors originate from a human donor with alopecia areata.

The V call is TRBV7-9, the J call TRBJ2-3; D is unclear. The germline V gene has CDR1 SEHNR and CDR2 FQNEAQ (reference sequence). V lost 5 bases and J 2 bases, leaving 2 bases between the germline ends. CDR3 length: 11 amino acids. The CDR3 loop reads CASSHTDTQYF. The DNA for the CDR3 is TGTGCCAGCAGCCACACAGATACGCAGTATTTT.

This clone is a singleton in its sample. The rearrangement links TRBV5-6 to TRBJ2-7, with a tentative D call TRBD2 (6 bases). The length of the CDR3 is 13 residues. Germline loops: CDR1 SGHDT, CDR2 YYEEEE. Trimming cost V 0 bases and J 5 bases, with 9 bases left between them. The CDR3 DNA follows: TGTGCCAGCAGCTTGGCGGGACTTGACGAGCAGTACTTC. It codes for CASSLAGLDEQYF. The entire variable domain, with the rest obtained from reference TRBV5-6 and TRBJ2-7, is as follows: DAGVTQSPTHLIKTRGQQVTLRCSPKSGHDTVSWYQQALGQGPQFIFQYYEEEERQRGNFPDRFSGHQFPNYSSELNVNALLLGDSALYLCASSLAGLDEQYFGPGTRLTVT.

This clone showed up just a few times. V usage is TRBV7-8 and J usage is TRBJ2-1; no clear D. V was cut by 5 bases and J by 1 base, with 12 bases left in between. This CDR3 region has 15 residues. In germline, CDR1 is SGHVS, CDR2 FQNEAQ. CDR3 in DNA: TGTGCCAGCAGCCCGCGACGGTTATCCTACAATGAGCAGTTCTTC. Translating gives CASSPRRLSYNEQFF.

The V call is TRBV11-1, the J call TRBJ1-1, with D possibly TRBD1 on 5 matching bases. This CDR3 contains 11 residues. The V end was cut by 1 base, the J end by 8 bases, with 5 bases between. CDR1 and CDR2 (germline): SGHAT, FQDESV (reference sequence). CDR3 DNA sequence: TGTGCCAGCAGCTTAGAGGGGGAAGCTTTCTTT. Translation: CASSLEGEAFF.

The rearrangement joins TRBV30 to TRBJ2-7; TRBD2 matches 9 bases. V trimming: 8 bases; J trimming: 1 base; junction bases outside the gene matches: 6. Germline V lookup: CDR1 GTSNPN, CDR2 SVGIG (reference sequence). This CDR3 has 13 amino acids. CDR3 sequence reads: CAGIAGASYEQYF. The DNA for the CDR3 is TGTGCCGGAATAGCGGGGGCGTCCTACGAGCAGTACTTC.

This clone was detected only once. The chain recombines TRBV30 with TRBJ1-2, with TRBD1 identical over 8 bases. Per the germline V gene, CDR1 is GTSNPN and CDR2 is SVGIG (reference sequence). This CDR3 is built from 12 residues. The ends lost 5 bases at V and 7 bases at J; junction bases unmatched: 6. The CDR3 protein is CAWAGTGSGYTF. In nucleotides, the CDR3 is TGTGCCTGGGCAGGGACAGGTAGTGGCTACACCTTC. Together with reference TRBV30 and TRBJ1-2, the CDR3 gives the full variable domain: SQTIHQWPATLVQPVGSPLSLECTVEGTSNPNLYWYRQAAGRGLQLLFYSVGIGQISSEVPQNLSASRPQDRQFILSSKKLLLSDSGFYLCAWAGTGSGYTFGSGTRLTVV.

This clone is a singleton in its sample. The chain is built from TRBV4-1 and TRBJ2-3, with 9 bases matching TRBD2. The CDR3 has 17 amino acids. The germline V gene encodes CDR1 MGHRA and CDR2 YSYEKL. V shed 0 bases and J 5 bases; nucleotides not matched to a gene: 9. In DNA, the CDR3 is TGCGCCAGCAGCCAAGAGGCGTCTAGCGGGAACATAGATACGCAGTATTTT. It specifies CASSQEASSGNIDTQYF.

There are a few counts of this clone. This chain links TRBV7-2 with TRBJ2-7, with D unresolved. CDR3 length: 13 amino acids. CDR1 and CDR2 from the germline V gene are SGHTA and FQGNSA. V lost 4 bases to trimming and J lost 3 bases, with 10 bases between them. Written as DNA, the CDR3 is TGTGCCAGCAGCTCCCACAAGAGCTACGAGCAGTACTTC. Encoded protein: CASSSHKSYEQYF.

This clone was recorded a few times. V and J are TRBV7-2 and TRBJ2-3; no reliable D call. The V end lost 2 bases, the J end lost 6 bases, and 9 bases lay between the germline ends. CDR3 length: 13 residues. CDR1 and CDR2 from the germline V gene are SGHTA and FQGNSA. CDR3 sequence: CASSLSQLDTQYF. The CDR3 DNA follows: TGTGCCAGCAGCTTAAGTCAGCTGGATACGCAGTATTTT.

In this sample, this clone turned up once. The genes are TRBV29-1 and TRBJ2-1, with TRBD2 matching 8 bases. The V gene's germline CDR1 is SQVTM and CDR2 ANQGSEA. The trim removed 7 bases at V and 2 bases at J, leaving 13 bases unmatched. The CDR3 has 16 amino acids. CDR3 region: CSALSASGPPYNEQFF. In nucleotides, the CDR3 is TGCAGCGCCCTATCGGCTAGCGGGCCGCCCTACAATGAGCAGTTCTTC.

The chain is built from TRBV2 and TRBJ2-7; 7 nucleotides agree with TRBD1. Trimming at V came to 4 bases and at J to 4 bases, leaving 7 bases not matched to a gene. Germline V lookup: CDR1 SNHLY, CDR2 FYNNEI. The length of the CDR3 is 14 residues. The CDR3 reads CASSGQDRLYEQYF. CDR3 coding DNA: TGTGCCAGCAGTGGACAGGACAGGCTGTACGAGCAGTACTTC. The full variable domain, with the rest looked up from reference TRBV2 and TRBJ2-7, is EPEVTQTPSHQVTQMGQEVILRCVPISNHLYFYWYRQILGQKVEFLVSFYNNEISEKSEIFDDQFSVERPDGSNFTLKIRSTKLEDSAMYFCASSGQDRLYEQYFGPGTRLTVT.

The sample holds a few counts of this clone. The genes are TRBV15 and TRBJ2-2; either TRBD1 or TRBD2 may supply D (5 bases each). V was clipped by 8 bases and J by 8 bases, with 18 bases between them. The CDR3 is made up of 14 amino acids. In germline, CDR1 is LNHNV, CDR2 YYDKDF (reference sequence). The CDR3 DNA sequence: TGTGCCACCCAGCTTGGGACCGATATTGGGGAGCTGTTTTTT. Amino acid sequence: CATQLGTDIGELFF.

This clone was counted once. V and J are TRBV7-6 and TRBJ1-1, with 10 bases aligning to TRBD1. V lost 5 bases and J lost 3; bases outside the gene matches: 9. This CDR3 region has 16 residues. Per germline, CDR1 SGHVS and CDR2 FNYEAQ. The DNA for the CDR3 is TGTGCCAGCAGCCCAAGGACAGGGGGGGATTACACTGAAGCTTTCTTT. It encodes CASSPRTGGDYTEAFF.

The chain is built from TRBV7-9 and TRBJ2-4, with a tentative D call TRBD1 (6 bases). V lost 3 bases to trimming and J lost 1 base, with 13 bases between them. Germline-derived CDR1 and CDR2 are SEHNR and FQNEAQ (reference sequence). The CDR3 extends over 16 amino acids. The CDR3 loop is CASSFTGTRAKNIQYF. CDR3 coding DNA: TGTGCCAGCAGCTTCACAGGGACACGGGCCAAAAACATTCAGTACTTC.

The J gene is TRBJ2-3, the V gene TRBV19; weak D call: TRBD2 (6 bases). Looked up from germline, CDR1 is LNHDA and CDR2 is SQIVND (reference sequence). The CDR3 has 16 amino acids. The ends were cut back, 5 bases at V and 1 base at J, with 16 bases in the middle. CDR3 nucleotides: TGTGCCAGTAGTGCCCGGGGGAAGCGGGGCACAGATACGCAGTATTTT. Translation gives CASSARGKRGTDTQYF.

The chain recombines TRBV27 with TRBJ1-4; maybe TRBD1 (5 bases). Germline V lookup: CDR1 MNHEY, CDR2 SMNVEV (reference sequence). This CDR3 is built from 14 residues. Trimming removed 6 bases from V and 10 bases from J, with 18 bases in between. The CDR3 DNA is TGTGCCAGCAGCGAGGGGCAGGGAAGTGGAAAACTGTTTTTT. Protein: CASSEGQGSGKLFF.

The rearrangement links TRBV6-5 to TRBJ1-2, with D possibly matching TRBD1 (5 bases). V shed 1 base and J shed 8 bases, with 8 bases lying between them. This CDR3 contains 12 residues. Germline CDR1 MNHEY, CDR2 SVGAGI. The CDR3: CASSYWGRGYTF. In DNA form, the CDR3 reads TGTGCCAGCAGTTACTGGGGCCGCGGCTACACCTTC.

This sequence joins TRBV29-1 and TRBJ2-1, with TRBD2 matching over 13 bases. J was trimmed by 5 bases and V by 8 bases; bases with no gene match: 6. This CDR3 region has 14 residues. In germline, CDR1 is SQVTM, CDR2 ANQGSEA. CDR3 nucleotide sequence: TGCAGCTTCAGGACTAGCGGGAGCAACAATGAGCAGTTCTTC. Protein sequence: CSFRTSGSNNEQFF.

This clone was found a few times. Compared with germline, one end of the junction differs, possibly owing to a read error. The V and J genes are TRBV25-1 and TRBJ1-3, with D unclear. The V gene's germline CDR1 is MGHDK and CDR2 SYGVNS. CDR3 length equals 9 residues. This CDR3 reads CASSESTPF. The CDR3 DNA follows: TGTGCCAGCAGTGAATCCACCCCATTT.

The genes are TRBV7-9 and TRBJ2-5, with D maybe TRBD1 (8 bases). Germline V gives CDR1 SEHNR, CDR2 FQNEAQ (reference sequence). With 6 bases removed from V and 5 bases from J, the gap between germline ends came to 22 bases. The CDR3 is 16 residues long. The CDR3 DNA is TGTGCCAGCAGTTACCTAGGACAGGGACTAATGGAGACCCAGTACTTC. This gives the protein CASSYLGQGLMETQYF.

The V and J genes are TRBV29-1 and TRBJ2-2; D remains unclear. Germline V gene sequence: CDR1 SQVTM, CDR2 ANQGSEA. CDR3 length: 14 amino acids. V was shortened by 0 bases and J by 3 bases, with 8 bases between the two germline ends. The CDR3 nucleotides are TGCAGCGTTGAAGATCTTCGGCACACCGGGGAGCTGTTTTTT. This encodes CSVEDLRHTGELFF.

This clone has a single count. V usage is TRBV29-1 and J usage is TRBJ1-4; 8 bases align to TRBD1. V trimming: 7 bases; J trimming: 8 bases; junction bases outside the gene matches: 6. This CDR3 region has 12 residues. CDR1 and CDR2 from the germline V gene are SQVTM and ANQGSEA. The CDR3 sequence is CSGTGQSEKLFF. The CDR3 DNA reads TGCAGCGGGACAGGGCAATCCGAAAAACTGTTTTTT.

The rearrangement uses TRBV5-1 and TRBJ2-1, with D perhaps given as TRBD1 or TRBD2 (6 bases each). The CDR3 covers 15 residues. Germline lookup yields CDR1 SGHRS and CDR2 YFSETQ. V gave up 4 bases and J gave up 5 bases, with 16 bases separating them. This CDR3 is CASSVQSGADNEQFF. DNA for the CDR3: TGCGCCAGCAGCGTTCAGTCGGGGGCCGACAATGAGCAGTTCTTC.

The genes are TRBV30 and TRBJ2-7, with 10 bases aligning to TRBD2. CDR1 and CDR2 from the germline V gene are GTSNPN and SVGIG (reference sequence). Trimming took 2 bases from V and 3 from J; bases not matched to a gene: 7. The CDR3 sequence is 15 residues long. This CDR3 is CAWSPGTSAYYEQYF. CDR3 coding DNA: TGTGCCTGGAGTCCAGGGACTAGCGCATACTACGAGCAGTACTTC.

The chain is built from TRBV18 and TRBJ2-7, with 9 nucleotides matching TRBD2. The CDR3 loop spans 16 amino acids. J lost 0 bases, V lost 6 bases, and 9 bases had no gene match. Germline assignment: CDR1 KGHSH and CDR2 LQKENI. The CDR3 reads CASSSQQTSGSYEQYF. CDR3 in DNA: TGTGCCAGCTCCTCCCAACAGACTAGCGGCTCCTACGAGCAGTACTTC. The whole variable domain, remainder taken from reference TRBV18 and TRBJ2-7, is NAGVMQNPRHLVRRRGQEARLRCSPMKGHSHVYWYRQLPEEGLKFMVYLQKENIIDESGMPKERFSAEFPKEGPSILRIQQVVRGDSAAYFCASSSQQTSGSYEQYFGPGTRLTVT.

The J gene is TRBJ2-7, the V gene TRBV2; D gene unclear. The germline V and J ends were trimmed by 6 bases and 5 bases, with 8 bases remaining between them. The CDR3 has 11 residues. The germline gives CDR1 SNHLY, CDR2 FYNNEI. The CDR3 sequence: CASSAPDEQYF. As DNA, the CDR3 is TGTGCCAGCAGCGCCCCAGACGAGCAGTACTTC.